What follows are 23 T cell receptor beta chains derived from one specimen sequenced in a study of blood T cell repertoires in COVID-19. Using immunoSEQ multiplex PCR, the repertoire was profiled, and TCRdb retains in-frame clones only, with some absent. The data contain about 210,000 clones, around 80% of them singletons. The sample was peripheral blood. Receptors originate from a middle-aged man with active or convalescent COVID-19.

The chain carries TRBV9 and TRBJ2-3, with D maybe TRBD2 (5 bases). Germline V CDR1 and CDR2: SGDLS, YYNGEE. There are 15 residues in the CDR3. V lost 2 bases and J 1 base, leaving 11 bases between the germline ends. The CDR3 region is CASSVDFAGTDTQYF. For the CDR3, the DNA is TGTGCCAGCAGCGTGGACTTTGCGGGCACAGATACGCAGTATTTT.

The V and J genes are TRBV15 and TRBJ1-4; D is perhaps TRBD1 (5 bases). Germline assignment: CDR1 LNHNV and CDR2 YYDKDF (reference sequence). V was shortened by 2 bases and J by 5 bases, with 15 bases between the two germline ends. The CDR3 extends over 16 amino acids. CDR3 DNA: TGTGCCACCAGCAGATCGGTCAGGGTAGGGAATGAAAAACTGTTTTTT. Translating it yields CATSRSVRVGNEKLFF.

The rearrangement links TRBV15 to TRBJ2-2; D gene unclear. V was cut by 3 bases and J by 7 bases, with 6 bases left in between. The germline V gene has CDR1 LNHNV and CDR2 YYDKDF (reference sequence). The CDR3 has 12 residues. CDR3 sequence reads: CATSSLRGELFF. CDR3 DNA sequence: TGTGCCACCAGCAGCCTACGCGGGGAGCTGTTTTTT. The complete variable domain, with remaining parts taken from reference TRBV15 and TRBJ2-2, reads DAMVIQNPRYQVTQFGKPVTLSCSQTLNHNVMYWYQQKSSQAPKLLFHYYDKDFNNEADTPDNFQSRRPNTSFCFLDIRSPGLGDTAMYLCATSSLRGELFFGEGSRLTVL.

The chain recombines TRBV4-1 with TRBJ1-1; D possibly corresponds to TRBD1 (5 bases). This CDR3 is built from 18 residues. Germline CDR1 and CDR2: MGHRA and YSYEKL. The V end lost 0 bases, the J end lost 0 bases, and 17 bases lay between the germline ends. Here the CDR3 DNA reads TGCGCCAGCAGCCAAGATAGTATTGTAGACAGCCTGAACACTGAAGCTTTCTTT. Its protein product is CASSQDSIVDSLNTEAFF.

Worth noting for this clone: This sample also contains other DNA sequences that code for the same CDR3. V and J are TRBV7-2 and TRBJ1-5; TRBD1 aligns across 9 bases. The germline V gene encodes CDR1 SGHTA and CDR2 FQGNSA. The CDR3 is 14 residues long. J gave up 4 bases and V 6 bases, and 4 bases lay outside the gene matches. CDR3 bases: TGTGCCAGCAGTCCCGGGACAGGGAATCAGCCCCAGCATTTT. It is translated as CASSPGTGNQPQHF.

The gene calls are TRBV5-1 and TRBJ2-7; 8 bases agree with TRBD2. CDR1 SGHRS and CDR2 YFSETQ come from the germline V gene. V lost 5 bases to trimming and J lost 0 bases; unmatched junction nucleotides: 7. The CDR3 consists of 15 residues. Here the CDR3 DNA reads TGCGCCAGCAGTTTATCGGGGGGGAGCTCCTACGAGCAGTACGTC. This gives the protein CASSLSGGSSYEQYV.

J is TRBJ1-5 and V is TRBV10-3; no reliable D call. Germline CDR1 ENHRY, CDR2 SYGVKD. CDR3 length: 13 residues. V was pared by 4 bases and J by 0 bases, with 4 bases between. DNA for the CDR3: TGTGCCATCAGTGCGTATAGCAATCAGCCCCAGCATTTT. Its protein is CAISAYSNQPQHF.

The genes are TRBV19 and TRBJ2-1, with 8 bases aligning to TRBD2. The V gene's germline CDR1 is LNHDA and CDR2 SQIVND (reference sequence). V was pared by 3 bases and J by 7 bases, with 8 bases of the junction left unmatched. The CDR3 consists of 15 residues. CDR3: CASSIIGTRANEQFF. The CDR3 nucleotides read TGTGCCAGTAGTATTATTGGGACTAGGGCTAATGAGCAGTTCTTC.

This chain connects TRBV28 to TRBJ1-2; D possibly corresponds to TRBD1 (5 bases). Trimming removed 2 bases at V and 5 bases at J, with 21 bases between. Germline V lookup: CDR1 MDHEN, CDR2 SYDVKM. The CDR3 sequence is 17 residues long. CDR3 sequence: CASSLGRQGVRKYGYTF. CDR3 sequence (DNA): TGTGCCAGCAGTTTAGGGCGCCAGGGTGTGAGGAAGTATGGCTACACCTTC.

This chain joins TRBV11-2 and TRBJ2-2; D gene ambiguous. Germline lookup yields CDR1 SGHAT and CDR2 FQNNGV. The CDR3 has 13 amino acids. V lost 4 bases, J lost 1 base, and 4 bases lay in between. CDR3 loop: CASSSMNTGELFF. CDR3 sequence (DNA): TGTGCCAGCAGCTCTATGAACACCGGGGAGCTGTTTTTT.

The chain uses TRBV5-4 and TRBJ2-2, with 10 bases fitting TRBD1. Per the germline V gene, CDR1 is SGHNT and CDR2 is YYREEE (reference sequence). The CDR3 is made up of 15 amino acids. Losses at the gene ends were 2 bases for V and 6 bases for J; bases not matched to a gene: 4. The CDR3 loop is CASSFRDRGAGELFF. As DNA, the CDR3 is TGTGCCAGCAGCTTCCGGGACAGGGGAGCCGGGGAGCTGTTTTTT.

This rearrangement joins TRBV7-3 to TRBJ1-1, with 8 bases that match TRBD1. CDR1 and CDR2 (germline): SGHTA, FQGTGA. Germline trimming cut 0 bases from V and 5 bases from J; bases unmatched to any gene: 5. The CDR3 runs 15 residues. In DNA form, the CDR3 reads TGTGCCAGCAGCTTAACGGGACAGGCGGAGACTGAAGCTTTCTTT. Translated: CASSLTGQAETEAFF.

The chain combines TRBV5-5 with TRBJ1-5; D is unresolved. Trimming took off 4 bases at V and 1 base at J, with 12 bases between the two ends. Per germline, CDR1 SGHKS and CDR2 YYEKEE (reference sequence). The CDR3 length is 15 residues. The CDR3 protein is CASSQMVGSNQPQHF. In nucleotides, the CDR3 is TGTGCCAGCAGCCAAATGGTCGGGAGCAATCAGCCCCAGCATTTT.

The rearrangement links TRBV9 to TRBJ1-1, with TRBD1 matching over 9 bases. V lost 0 bases to trimming and J lost 3 bases; unmatched junction nucleotides: 3. The V gene's germline CDR1 is SGDLS and CDR2 YYNGEE. The CDR3 runs to 15 residues. CDR3 DNA sequence: TGTGCCAGCAGCGTAGATGGACAGGGGTACACTGAAGCTTTCTTT. This translates into CASSVDGQGYTEAFF.

V gene TRBV18 combines with J gene TRBJ2-1; 7 bases align to TRBD2. J lost 5 bases, V lost 8 bases, and 12 bases had no gene match. Germline V gene lookup returns CDR1 KGHSH and CDR2 LQKENI. This CDR3 spans 15 amino acids. CDR3 sequence: CASATGGLRNNEQFF. CDR3 nucleotide sequence: TGTGCCAGCGCCACGGGAGGACTACGAAACAATGAGCAGTTCTTC.

This chain links TRBV29-1 with TRBJ2-5, with D maybe TRBD2 (5 bases). The CDR3 covers 12 residues. Trimming took off 4 bases at V and 3 bases at J, with 9 bases between the two ends. Per germline, CDR1 SQVTM and CDR2 ANQGSEA. The CDR3: CSVVRREETQYF. CDR3 sequence (DNA): TGCAGCGTTGTCAGGCGGGAAGAGACCCAGTACTTC.

V gene TRBV2 combines with J gene TRBJ1-4, with 9 bases identical to TRBD1. This CDR3 comprises 14 residues. V gave up 6 bases and J gave up 6 bases; unmatched junction bases: 5. Germline CDR1 and CDR2: SNHLY and FYNNEI. CDR3 amino acids: CASSQQGADEKLFF. CDR3 bases: TGTGCCAGCAGCCAACAGGGGGCAGATGAAAAACTGTTTTTT.

This clone came up once. V and J are TRBV7-9 and TRBJ2-3; 10 bases fit TRBD2. V lost 0 bases and J lost 4; bases outside the gene matches: 7. The CDR3 loop spans 17 amino acids. Germline CDR1 SEHNR, CDR2 FQNEAQ (reference sequence). The CDR3 loop is CASSLAEGLAIADTQYF. CDR3 nucleotide sequence: TGTGCCAGCAGCTTAGCAGAGGGACTAGCGATCGCAGATACGCAGTATTTT.

This clone was seen more than once but under ten times. The chain employs TRBV28 and TRBJ2-1, with D perhaps matching TRBD2 (6 bases). V lost 2 bases and J lost 6, with 11 bases in between. The CDR3 has 14 residues. The V gene's germline CDR1 is MDHEN and CDR2 SYDVKM. Here the CDR3 reads CASSLVAGINEQFF. DNA for the CDR3: TGTGCCAGCAGTTTAGTGGCGGGGATCAATGAGCAGTTCTTC.

The chain carries TRBV28 and TRBJ1-5; D is possibly TRBD1 (5 bases). Trimming stripped 0 bases from V and 5 bases from J, with 11 bases between. CDR1 and CDR2 (germline): MDHEN, SYDVKM. CDR3 length: 15 residues. This chain's CDR3 is CASSLWGGWHQPQHF. CDR3 DNA sequence: TGTGCCAGCAGTTTATGGGGGGGTTGGCATCAGCCCCAGCATTTT.

The chain recombines TRBV5-1 with TRBJ1-3; possibly TRBD1 for D (5 bases). There are 14 residues in the CDR3. Germline-derived CDR1 and CDR2 are SGHRS and YFSETQ. V was shortened by 3 bases and J by 8 bases, with 15 bases between the two germline ends. The CDR3 reads CASSSIQEGDTIYF. The CDR3 DNA follows: TGCGCCAGCAGCTCCATACAGGAGGGAGACACCATATATTTT.

The chain carries TRBV4-2 and TRBJ2-2; 7 bases fit TRBD2. After removal of 4 bases from V and 7 bases from J, the junction contained 12 bases not matched to a gene. Germline V gene data show CDR1 as LGHNA and CDR2 as YNFKEQ. This CDR3 contains 16 residues. As DNA, the CDR3 is TGTGCCAGCAGCCCTCTGAGAAGCGGGGAGGACGGGGAGCTGTTTTTT. It specifies CASSPLRSGEDGELFF.

CDR3 DNA sequence: TGTGCCAGCAGTTACTCGGACAGGGGGGATTCACCCCTCCACTTT. This encodes CASSYSDRGDSPLHF. The rearrangement joins TRBV6-5 to TRBJ1-6; 10 positions agree with TRBD1. The CDR3 has 15 residues. The trim removed 0 bases at V and 8 bases at J, leaving 1 base unmatched. CDR1 MNHEY and CDR2 SVGAGI come from the germline V gene.